This T cell receptor beta chain was recorded in a study of blood T cell repertoires in COVID-19. Study-level information: COVID-19 samples collected from the United States, Italy and Spain covered acute and convalescent phases. PBMCs, B-cell-depleted T cells, or T cells were the source of the cDNA or gDNA that made up the material.

The CDR3 extends over 13 amino acids. Germline-derived CDR1 and CDR2 are LGHNA and YNFKEQ. The V gene lost 4 bases and the J gene lost 6 bases, with 13 bases spanning the gap. Original analysis: For nucleated cells, counts were estimated from reference gene primer amplification. The table came from immunoSEQ multiplex PCR; TCRdb's copy has only in-frame clones and leaves some out. V, J and clone size are those of that table, while D and trimming were read from the DNA. The table has some 270,000 clones, about nine tenths seen once. This TCR was sampled from a man aged 50-60 years with acute or convalescent COVID-19. The sequenced material came from peripheral blood. The chain joins TRBV4-2 to TRBJ2-7, with a weak D call TRBD1 (5 bases). The CDR3: CASSPAVGVEQYF. The CDR3 coding sequence is TGTGCCAGCAGCCCCGCCGTAGGGGTCGAGCAGTACTTC.